These 20 T cell receptor beta chains came from one sample sequenced in a study of CD4 and CD8 cells across lung adenocarcinoma regions. TCRdb reprocessed the PCR reads via MiXCR and lists one record per CDR3 protein. The data contain 18,000 or so distinct CDR3 sequences, about half of them singletons. Sequencing input: CD8+ T cells from the center of a lung tumor. Source of these receptors: a female donor with lung adenocarcinoma. The CD4 and CD8 labels of this study may be unreliable.

The genes are TRBV7-3 and TRBJ2-1; 11 bases line up with TRBD2. Germline-derived CDR1 and CDR2 are SGHTA and FQGTGA. CDR3 length: 15 amino acids. Germline trimming cut 5 bases from V and 2 bases from J; bases unmatched to any gene: 2. CDR3 nucleotides: TGTGCCAGCAGCGCGGGACTAGCGGCCTACAATGAGCAGTTCTTC. Translated: CASSAGLAAYNEQFF. The complete variable domain, with remaining parts taken from reference TRBV7-3 and TRBJ2-1, reads GAGVSQTPSNKVTEKGKYVELRCDPISGHTALYWYRQSLGQGPEFLIYFQGTGAADDSGLPNDRFFAVRPEGSVSTLKIQRTERGDSAVYLCASSAGLAAYNEQFFGPGTRLTVL.

The chain carries TRBV10-1 and TRBJ2-1; TRBD1 is a possible D gene (6 bases). The J call may be wrong; the DNA end is better matched by TRBJ2-7. Germline V gene sequence: CDR1 WNHNN, CDR2 SYGVQD (reference sequence). CDR3 length: 16 amino acids. CDR3 sequence: CASSVTGYYIGYEQYF. CDR3 DNA: TGCGCCAGCAGTGTAACAGGGTACTATATTGGGTACGAGCAGTACTTC.

This clonotype was recorded a few times. The chain joins TRBV7-2 to TRBJ2-1; no clear D gene. The J call is in doubt because the DNA end fits TRBJ2-7 better. This CDR3 comprises 15 residues. Germline CDR1 and CDR2: SGHTA and FQGNSA. CDR3 protein: CASSLDPGRLYEQYF. The CDR3 coding sequence is TGTGCCAGCAGCTTAGATCCCGGACGGTTGTACGAGCAGTACTTC.

The chain recombines TRBV4-1 with TRBJ2-5, with D uncertain. Matching the DNA end better, TRBJ2-1 makes the J call doubtful. This CDR3 has 15 amino acids. The V gene's germline CDR1 is MGHRA and CDR2 YSYEKL. In DNA form, the CDR3 reads TGCGCCAGCAGCCAAGATGGAGCGCACCAAGAGACCCAGTTCTTC. Protein product: CASSQDGAHQETQFF.

The CDR3 DNA reads TGTGCCAGCAGTGAACGGCGGTTCGAGGGTACGCAGTATTTT. Amino acid sequence: CASSERRFEGTQYF. The chain couples TRBV6-1 to TRBJ2-3; maybe TRBD2 (5 bases). The ends were cut back, 2 bases at V and 8 bases at J, with 14 bases in the middle. CDR3 size: 14 residues. Germline-derived CDR1 and CDR2 are MNHNS and SASEGT.

As to this clonotype: At one of its ends the junction is not consistent with the germline gene, which may arise from a read error. The genes are TRBV6-1 and TRBJ2-2; a possible D gene is TRBD1 (6 bases). Germline CDR1 and CDR2: MNHNS and SASEGT. This CDR3 contains 16 residues. The CDR3 region is CASLDSPSVSTEELYF. The CDR3 nucleotides read TGTGCCAGCCTGGACAGTCCGAGTGTGAGCACCGAGGAGCTGTATTTT.

The V call is TRBV6-1, the J call TRBJ1-2; D is perhaps TRBD1 (6 bases). The CDR3 is 14 residues long. The germline gives CDR1 MNHNS, CDR2 SASEGT. Trimming took off 7 bases at V and 5 bases at J, with 17 bases between the two ends. CDR3 in DNA: TGTGCCAGCAATGAGAGGGACAAGGAGTATGGCTACACCTTC. It translates to CASNERDKEYGYTF.

The chain employs TRBV6-1 and TRBJ1-1; D possibly corresponds to TRBD1 (6 bases). V was clipped by 8 bases and J by 1 base, with 17 bases between them. In germline, CDR1 is MNHNS, CDR2 SASEGT. This CDR3 has 15 residues. DNA of the CDR3: TGTGCCAGCTCTCTGCTCCAGGGGTCGAACACTGAAGCTTTCTTT. Protein: CASSLLQGSNTEAFF.

This clonotype was found a few times. The rearrangement joins TRBV6-5 to TRBJ2-4, with 8 nucleotides matching TRBD1. After removal of 4 bases from V and 8 bases from J, the junction contained 7 bases not matched to a gene. This CDR3 has 14 residues. Germline-derived CDR1 and CDR2 are MNHEY and SVGAGI. This CDR3 is CASSFRGRWDIQYF. The DNA for the CDR3 is TGTGCCAGCAGTTTCAGGGGGCGTTGGGACATTCAGTACTTC.

In the case of this clonotype: Compared with germline, one end of the junction differs, possibly owing to a read error. The chain couples TRBV6-1 to TRBJ2-3; 11 bases agree with TRBD2. The germline gives CDR1 MNHNS, CDR2 SASEGT. The CDR3 is 18 amino acids. The CDR3 coding sequence is TGTGCCAGCAGTCGTGGGGTAGCGGGGGGGCCTGGCACAGAGACGCAGTATTTC. This encodes CASSRGVAGGPGTETQYF.

As concerns this clonotype: The junction shows a germline mismatch at one end, possibly a read error. The chain recombines TRBV6-1 with TRBJ2-5, with unresolved D. Germline V lookup: CDR1 MNHNS, CDR2 SASEGT. This CDR3 spans 17 amino acids. CDR3 amino acids: CASSEGHPGRDKETQYF. In DNA form, the CDR3 reads TGTGCCAGCAGTGAGGGCCATCCGGGCCGTGACAAAGAGACGCAGTACTTC.

The chain combines TRBV3-1 with TRBJ1-4, with 10 bases lining up with TRBD1. The CDR3 spans 18 residues. Germline CDR1 and CDR2: LGHDT and YNNKEL (reference sequence). J was trimmed by 0 bases and V by 1 base; bases with no gene match: 5. The CDR3, as DNA: TGTGCCAGCAGCCAAGGGGGACAGGGGCTTGCAACTAATGAAAAACTGTTTTTT. Translated: CASSQGGQGLATNEKLFF.

The rearrangement uses TRBV6-1 and TRBJ2-4; D is undetermined. Germline lookup yields CDR1 MNHNS and CDR2 SASEGT. This CDR3 spans 13 amino acids. The CDR3 DNA sequence: TGTGTCACGAGTCTGTATGCCACAGACACTCAGTACTTC. This translates into CVTSLYATDTQYF.

The chain joins TRBV6-4 to TRBJ2-1; 8 positions match TRBD2. Germline-derived CDR1 and CDR2 are MRHNA and SNTAGT. This CDR3 spans 16 amino acids. V trimming: 0 bases; J trimming: 8 bases; junction bases outside the gene matches: 9. CDR3 sequence reads: CASSDSGTRVPDEQFF. In DNA form, the CDR3 reads TGTGCCAGCAGTGACTCGGGGACTAGAGTTCCGGATGAGCAGTTCTTC.

This chain links TRBV14 with TRBJ2-1; a weak D match, TRBD2 (5 bases). Germline CDR1 is SGHDN and CDR2 is FVKESK. This CDR3 spans 16 amino acids. V was shortened by 0 bases and J by 9 bases, with 18 bases between the two germline ends. The CDR3 protein is CASSQEVLVYPREQFF. The CDR3 DNA follows: TGTGCCAGCAGCCAAGAGGTACTAGTTTATCCGCGTGAGCAGTTCTTC.

Many counts were recorded for this clonotype. This sequence joins TRBV6-1 and TRBJ2-1, with 7 bases identical to TRBD2. The DNA end favors TRBJ2-5, so the J call may be wrong. Germline V gene sequence: CDR1 MNHNS, CDR2 SASEGT. The CDR3 sequence is 13 residues long. DNA for the CDR3: TGTGCCAGCAGGACGGGGGGCCAAGAGACCCAGTACTTC. It encodes CASRTGGQETQYF.

Of note for this clonotype: A junction end diverges from the germline sequence, so it may reflect a read error. J is TRBJ2-4 and V is TRBV6-8; a weak D match, TRBD2 (7 bases). CDR3 size: 18 residues. CDR1 and CDR2 from the germline V gene are MNHGY and SAAAGT. The CDR3 region has the DNA TGTGCGGGCGTAAGGCGGAGGGGGGGGGGTCTAGACAAAGACATTCAGTACTTC. Translated: CAGVRRRGGGLDKDIQYF.

The J gene is TRBJ2-6, the V gene TRBV27; D remains unclear. Deletions cut 3 bases from V and 4 bases from J, with 4 bases between. The CDR3 is made up of 13 amino acids. The V gene's germline CDR1 is MNHEY and CDR2 SMNVEV (reference sequence). Here the CDR3 reads CASSLTGANVLTF. The DNA for the CDR3 is TGTGCCAGCAGTTTGACCGGGGCCAACGTCCTGACTTTC.

The genes are TRBV6-1 and TRBJ2-3; 9 nucleotides align to TRBD2. The DNA matches TRBJ2-7 better at its end, which makes the J call doubtful. The germline CDR1 and CDR2 sequences are MNHNS and SASEGT. The CDR3 totals 13 residues. CDR3 loop: CAGGRDSYNEQYF. The CDR3 nucleotides read TGTGCCGGCGGGAGGGACTCCTACAATGAGCAGTACTTC.

This chain links TRBV6-1 with TRBJ2-1; 8 nucleotides align to TRBD2. Matching the DNA end better, TRBJ2-5 makes the J call doubtful. The CDR3 covers 16 residues. In germline, CDR1 is MNHNS, CDR2 SASEGT. Written as DNA, the CDR3 is TGTGCCAGCAGTGAACAGACGGGGGGGCCTAAGGAGACCCAGTACTTC. This translates into CASSEQTGGPKETQYF.